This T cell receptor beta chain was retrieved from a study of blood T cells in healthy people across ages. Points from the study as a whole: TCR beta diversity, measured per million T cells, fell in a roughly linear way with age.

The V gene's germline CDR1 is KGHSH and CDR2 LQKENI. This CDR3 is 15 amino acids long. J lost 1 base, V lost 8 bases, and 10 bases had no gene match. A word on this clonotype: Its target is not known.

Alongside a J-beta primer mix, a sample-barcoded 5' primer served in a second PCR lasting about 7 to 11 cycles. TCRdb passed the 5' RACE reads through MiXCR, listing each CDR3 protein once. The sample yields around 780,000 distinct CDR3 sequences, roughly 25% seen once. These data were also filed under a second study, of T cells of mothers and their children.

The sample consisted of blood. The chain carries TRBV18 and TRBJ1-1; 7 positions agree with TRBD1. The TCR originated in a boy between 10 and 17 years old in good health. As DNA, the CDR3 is TGTGCCAGCGTGACAGGGCTCGCTGGGAACACTGAAGCTTTCTTT. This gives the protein CASVTGLAGNTEAFF.